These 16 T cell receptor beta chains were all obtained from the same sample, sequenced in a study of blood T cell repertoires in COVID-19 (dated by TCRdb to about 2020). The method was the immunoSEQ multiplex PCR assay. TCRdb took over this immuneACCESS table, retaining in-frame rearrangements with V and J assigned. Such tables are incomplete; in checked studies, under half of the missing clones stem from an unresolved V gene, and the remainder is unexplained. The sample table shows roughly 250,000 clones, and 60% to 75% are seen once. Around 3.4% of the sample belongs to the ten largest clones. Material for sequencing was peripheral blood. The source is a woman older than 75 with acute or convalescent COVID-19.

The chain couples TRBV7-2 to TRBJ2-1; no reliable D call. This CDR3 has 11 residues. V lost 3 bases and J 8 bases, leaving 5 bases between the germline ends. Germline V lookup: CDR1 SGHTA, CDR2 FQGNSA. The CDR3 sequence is CASSFMYEQFF. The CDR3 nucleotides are TGTGCCAGCAGCTTTATGTATGAGCAGTTCTTC.

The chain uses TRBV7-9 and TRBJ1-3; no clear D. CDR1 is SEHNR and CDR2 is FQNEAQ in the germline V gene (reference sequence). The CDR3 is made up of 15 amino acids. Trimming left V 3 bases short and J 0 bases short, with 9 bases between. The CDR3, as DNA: TGTGCCAGCAGCTTCTGGCGGGACTCTGGAAACACCATATATTTT. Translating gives CASSFWRDSGNTIYF. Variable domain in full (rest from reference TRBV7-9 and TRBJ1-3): DTGVSQNPRHKITKRGQNVTFRCDPISEHNRLYWYRQTLGQGPEFLTYFQNEAQLEKSRLLSDRFSAERPKGSFSTLEIQRTEQGDSAMYLCASSFWRDSGNTIYFGEGSWLTVV.

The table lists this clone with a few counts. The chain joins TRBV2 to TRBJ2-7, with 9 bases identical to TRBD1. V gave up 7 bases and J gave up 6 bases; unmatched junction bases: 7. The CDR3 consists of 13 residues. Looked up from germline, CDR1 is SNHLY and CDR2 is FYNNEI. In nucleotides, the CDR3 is TGTGCCAGCACCGGACAGGGGTTGGGCGAGCAGTACTTC. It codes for CASTGQGLGEQYF.

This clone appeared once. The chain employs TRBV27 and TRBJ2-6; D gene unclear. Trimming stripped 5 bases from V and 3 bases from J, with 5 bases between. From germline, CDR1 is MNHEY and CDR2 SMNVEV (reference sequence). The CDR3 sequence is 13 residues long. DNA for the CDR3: TGTGCCAGCAGTCGGTTTGGGGCCAACGTCCTGACTTTC. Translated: CASSRFGANVLTF.

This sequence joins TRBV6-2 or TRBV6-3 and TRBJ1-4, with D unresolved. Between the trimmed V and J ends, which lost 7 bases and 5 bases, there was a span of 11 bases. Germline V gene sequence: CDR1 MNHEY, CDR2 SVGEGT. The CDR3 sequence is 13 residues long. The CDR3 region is CASTPLGNEKLFF. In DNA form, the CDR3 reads TGTGCCAGCACCCCGCTCGGGAATGAAAAACTGTTTTTT.

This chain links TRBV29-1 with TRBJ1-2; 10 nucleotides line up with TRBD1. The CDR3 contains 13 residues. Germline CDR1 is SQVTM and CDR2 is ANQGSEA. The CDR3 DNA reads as TGCAGGGATCCGACAGGGGGCAACTATGGCTACACCTTC. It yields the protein CRDPTGGNYGYTF.

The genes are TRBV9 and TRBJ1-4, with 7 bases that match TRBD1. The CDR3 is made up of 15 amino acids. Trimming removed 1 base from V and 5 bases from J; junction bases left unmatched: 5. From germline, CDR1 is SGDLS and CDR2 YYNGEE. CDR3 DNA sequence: TGTGCCAGCAGCGTACGCCCACAGGGGAATGAAAAACTGTTTTTT. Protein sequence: CASSVRPQGNEKLFF. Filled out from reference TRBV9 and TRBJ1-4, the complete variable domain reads DSGVTQTPKHLITATGQRVTLRCSPRSGDLSVYWYQQSLDQGLQFLIQYYNGEERAKGNILERFSAQQFPDLHSELNLSSLELGDSALYFCASSVRPQGNEKLFFGSGTQLSVL.

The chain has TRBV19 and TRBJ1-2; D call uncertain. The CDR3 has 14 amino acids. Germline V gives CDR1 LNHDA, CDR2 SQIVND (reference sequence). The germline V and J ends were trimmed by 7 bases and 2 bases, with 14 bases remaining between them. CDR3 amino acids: CASMTRAENYGYTF. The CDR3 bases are TGTGCCAGTATGACGCGGGCCGAAAACTATGGCTACACCTTC.

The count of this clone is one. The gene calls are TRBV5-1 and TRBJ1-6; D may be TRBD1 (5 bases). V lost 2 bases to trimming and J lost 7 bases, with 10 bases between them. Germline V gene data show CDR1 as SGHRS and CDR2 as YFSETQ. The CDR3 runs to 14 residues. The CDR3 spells CASSLAGRNSPLHF. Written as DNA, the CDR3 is TGCGCCAGCAGCTTAGCAGGGCGGAATTCACCCCTCCACTTT.

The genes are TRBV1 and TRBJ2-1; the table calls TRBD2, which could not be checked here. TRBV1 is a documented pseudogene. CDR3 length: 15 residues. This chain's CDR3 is CTSSTSGSPYNEQFF. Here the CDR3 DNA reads TGCACCAGCAGCACTAGCGGGAGCCCCTACAATGAGCAGTTCTTC.

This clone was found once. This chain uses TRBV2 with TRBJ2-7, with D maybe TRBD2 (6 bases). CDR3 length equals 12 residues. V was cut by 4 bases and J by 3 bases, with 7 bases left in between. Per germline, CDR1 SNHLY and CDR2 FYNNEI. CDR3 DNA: TGTGCCAGCAGTGTTAGCGGCTACGAGCAGTACTTC. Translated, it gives CASSVSGYEQYF. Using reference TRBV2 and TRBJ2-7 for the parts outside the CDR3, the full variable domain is EPEVTQTPSHQVTQMGQEVILRCVPISNHLYFYWYRQILGQKVEFLVSFYNNEISEKSEIFDDQFSVERPDGSNFTLKIRSTKLEDSAMYFCASSVSGYEQYFGPGTRLTVT.

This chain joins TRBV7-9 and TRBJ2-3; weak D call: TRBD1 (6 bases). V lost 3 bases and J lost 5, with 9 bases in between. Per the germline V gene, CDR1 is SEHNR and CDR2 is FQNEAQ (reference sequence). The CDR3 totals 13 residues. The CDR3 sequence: CASSFQGLDTQYF. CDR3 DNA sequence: TGTGCCAGCAGCTTCCAGGGGCTAGATACGCAGTATTTT.

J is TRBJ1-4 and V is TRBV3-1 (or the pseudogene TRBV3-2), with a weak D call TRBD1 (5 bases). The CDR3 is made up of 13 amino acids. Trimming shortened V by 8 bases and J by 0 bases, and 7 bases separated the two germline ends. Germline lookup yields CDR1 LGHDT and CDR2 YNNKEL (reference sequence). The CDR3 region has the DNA TGTGCCAGCCCACAGGCAACTAATGAAAAACTGTTTTTT. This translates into CASPQATNEKLFF.

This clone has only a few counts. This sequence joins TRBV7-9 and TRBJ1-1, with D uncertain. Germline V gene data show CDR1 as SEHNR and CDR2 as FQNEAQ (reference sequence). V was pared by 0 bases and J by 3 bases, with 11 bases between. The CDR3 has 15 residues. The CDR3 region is CASSLAYSGYTEAFF. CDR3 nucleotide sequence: TGTGCCAGCAGCTTAGCCTACTCGGGGTACACTGAAGCTTTCTTT.

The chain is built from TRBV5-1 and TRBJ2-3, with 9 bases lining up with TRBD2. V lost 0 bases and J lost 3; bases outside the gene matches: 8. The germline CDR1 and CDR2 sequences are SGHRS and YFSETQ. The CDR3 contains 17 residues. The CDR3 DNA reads TGCGCCAGCAGCTTGGCCCGGGGCCTAGCGGGAACAGATACGCAGTATTTT. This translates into CASSLARGLAGTDTQYF.

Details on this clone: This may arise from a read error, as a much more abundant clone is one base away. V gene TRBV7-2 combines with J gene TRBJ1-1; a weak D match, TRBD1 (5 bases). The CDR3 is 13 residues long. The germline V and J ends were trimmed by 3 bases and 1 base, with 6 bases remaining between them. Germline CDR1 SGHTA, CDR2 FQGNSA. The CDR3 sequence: CASSFGGNTEAFF. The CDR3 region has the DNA TGTGCCAGCAGCTTCGGGGGGAACACTGAAGCTTTCTTT.